These 29 T cell receptor beta chains originate from one sample sequenced in a study of vaccination effects on CD4 cells after COVID-19 (dated 2022 in TCRdb). The library was generated by the immunoSEQ multiplex PCR assay. TCRdb mirrors the immuneACCESS table, restricted to in-frame sequences. Some clones are absent from its copies; in checked studies, under half trace to an unresolved V gene, and the reason for the others is unknown. For this sample there are around 50,000 clones; 76% appear just once. The ten top clones hold about 12% of the sample. After less than eleven days of culture, CD4+ T cells were isolated with the EasySep CD4+ T cell isolation kit. No antigens are known for them. The sample in question was CD4+ T cells from PBMCs cultured without peptide, obtained before COVID-19 vaccination. All receptors come from a human donor who had a prior SARS-CoV-2 infection.

The J gene is TRBJ1-3, the V gene TRBV9, with D unclear. The V and J ends lost 0 bases and 0 bases respectively, with 7 bases between them. Germline V CDR1 and CDR2: SGDLS, YYNGEE. The CDR3 is 15 residues long. This CDR3 is CASSVDRSSGNTIYF. The CDR3 bases are TGTGCCAGCAGCGTAGACAGAAGCTCTGGAAACACCATATATTTT.

The V and J genes are TRBV11-3 and TRBJ2-1; 7 bases are shared with TRBD2. Trimming removed 6 bases from V and 9 bases from J; junction bases left unmatched: 17. Per germline, CDR1 SGHNT and CDR2 YENEEA. The CDR3 has 16 residues. DNA of the CDR3: TGTGCCAGCAGTAACGAACTAGCGCCCACGGTGGGTGAGCAGTTCTTC. Its protein is CASSNELAPTVGEQFF.

V and J are TRBV30 and TRBJ1-2; TRBD1 matches at 9 bases. The trim removed 8 bases at V and 4 bases at J, leaving 11 bases unmatched. Germline CDR1 is GTSNPN and CDR2 is SVGIG (reference sequence). This CDR3 is 14 amino acids long. This CDR3 is CAQSRTGASYGYTF. In DNA form, the CDR3 reads TGTGCCCAATCTCGGACAGGGGCGAGCTATGGCTACACCTTC.

This clone was detected only a few times. This chain connects TRBV11-2 to TRBJ1-1; D is perhaps TRBD1 (5 bases). The length of the CDR3 is 17 residues. In germline, CDR1 is SGHAT, CDR2 FQNNGV. The ends were cut back, 0 bases at V and 1 base at J, with 15 bases in the middle. The CDR3 is CASSLEGGRAWNTEAFF. The CDR3 DNA follows: TGTGCCAGCAGCTTAGAGGGGGGAAGGGCTTGGAACACTGAAGCTTTCTTT.

The J gene is TRBJ2-7, the V gene TRBV6-5; 11 positions agree with TRBD2. Germline lookup yields CDR1 MNHEY and CDR2 SVGAGI. After removal of 2 bases from V and 1 base from J, the junction contained 4 bases not matched to a gene. This CDR3 is built from 16 residues. The CDR3 is CASSYTGTSGSYEQYF. CDR3 sequence (DNA): TGTGCCAGCAGTTACACTGGGACTAGCGGATCCTACGAGCAGTACTTC.

The chain employs TRBV14 and TRBJ2-7, with no clear D. This CDR3 is 15 amino acids long. Per the germline V gene, CDR1 is SGHDN and CDR2 is FVKESK. The V end was cut by 1 base, the J end by 3 bases, with 13 bases between. CDR3 DNA sequence: TGTGCCAGCAGCCAAGGATTAGGAGATTACTACGAGCAGTACTTC. Translating gives CASSQGLGDYYEQYF.

This chain links TRBV5-5 with TRBJ2-7; 7 bases align to TRBD2. Germline CDR1 and CDR2: SGHKS and YYEKEE (reference sequence). The length of the CDR3 is 16 residues. V shed 3 bases, J shed 0 bases, and the junction held 9 bases outside the gene matches. CDR3 residues: CASSSGPGGSSYEQYF. CDR3 nucleotide sequence: TGTGCCAGCAGCTCGGGACCCGGGGGGTCCTCCTACGAGCAGTACTTC.

The chain is built from TRBV9 and TRBJ2-1; TRBD2 aligns across 10 bases. The V and J ends lost 5 bases and 7 bases, in that order; junction bases with no gene match: 12. This CDR3 has 16 residues. The germline V gene encodes CDR1 SGDLS and CDR2 YYNGEE. The chain's CDR3 is CASRGGAGGPGNEQFF. DNA for the CDR3: TGTGCCAGCAGGGGCGGAGCGGGAGGGCCGGGTAATGAGCAGTTCTTC.

This clone was observed a few times. V usage is TRBV15 and J usage is TRBJ1-5, with D hard to call. The CDR3 runs 14 residues. Trimming pared 3 bases from V and 2 bases from J, leaving 8 bases between. The germline CDR1 and CDR2 sequences are LNHNV and YYDKDF (reference sequence). The CDR3, as DNA: TGTGCCACCAGCAGGGGAACCCGCAATCAGCCCCAGCATTTT. Translated, it gives CATSRGTRNQPQHF.

This chain connects TRBV24-1 to TRBJ2-7, with TRBD1 matching 8 bases. The V segment lost 4 bases and the J segment 3 bases; nucleotides outside the gene matches: 4. The germline V gene has CDR1 KGHDR and CDR2 SFDVKD. This CDR3 has 14 residues. The CDR3: CATSDPGQDYEQYF. The CDR3 nucleotides read TGTGCCACCAGTGACCCGGGACAGGACTACGAGCAGTACTTC.

This chain uses TRBV7-2 with TRBJ1-2; D ambiguous. V lost 5 bases and J 3 bases, leaving 13 bases between the germline ends. This CDR3 spans 14 amino acids. Germline V CDR1 and CDR2: SGHTA, FQGNSA. In DNA form, the CDR3 reads TGTGCCAGCAGCCAAACAGCGGCGTACTATGGCTACACCTTC. It specifies CASSQTAAYYGYTF.

This rearrangement joins TRBV30 to TRBJ1-4; 7 bases match TRBD1. Losses at the gene ends were 2 bases for V and 6 bases for J; bases not matched to a gene: 3. The CDR3 has 13 amino acids. Germline values: CDR1 GTSNPN, CDR2 SVGIG (reference sequence). The CDR3 protein is CAWSRGQYEKLFF. The CDR3 DNA reads TGTGCCTGGAGTAGGGGACAGTATGAAAAACTGTTTTTT.

This chain joins TRBV28 and TRBJ2-7, with D perhaps matching TRBD1 (6 bases). The CDR3 has 12 residues. CDR1 and CDR2 from the germline V gene are MDHEN and SYDVKM. V lost 6 bases to trimming and J lost 3 bases, with 9 bases between them. The CDR3 protein is CASSQQGYEQYF. CDR3 coding DNA: TGTGCCAGCAGCCAACAGGGCTACGAGCAGTACTTC.

This clone appeared once. This rearrangement joins TRBV7-9 to TRBJ2-1; 8 positions match TRBD2. J was trimmed by 9 bases and V by 2 bases; bases with no gene match: 9. The CDR3 has 15 amino acids. Germline V gene sequence: CDR1 SEHNR, CDR2 FQNEAQ (reference sequence). For the CDR3, the DNA is TGTGCCAGCAGCTTATTTTACGGGAGGGGAGGTGAGCAGTTCTTC. The encoded protein is CASSLFYGRGGEQFF. The variable domain in full, with the rest retrieved from reference TRBV7-9 and TRBJ2-1, is DTGVSQNPRHKITKRGQNVTFRCDPISEHNRLYWYRQTLGQGPEFLTYFQNEAQLEKSRLLSDRFSAERPKGSFSTLEIQRTEQGDSAMYLCASSLFYGRGGEQFFGPGTRLTVL.

The chain links TRBV10-1 to TRBJ1-1; tentatively, D is TRBD1 (6 bases). Trimming removed 10 bases at V and 2 bases at J, with 23 bases between. CDR1 and CDR2 (germline): WNHNN, SYGVQD (reference sequence). This CDR3 region has 16 residues. The CDR3, as DNA: TGCGCCACCGAACGGGGGGGGCATTGTATTAACACTGAAGCTTTCTTT. It yields the protein CATERGGHCINTEAFF.

This chain's CDR3 is CASSLGRQGYTGELFF. The CDR3 nucleotides are TGTGCCAGCAGCTTAGGGCGACAGGGCTACACCGGGGAGCTGTTTTTT. The rearrangement links TRBV7-2 to TRBJ2-2; 7 nucleotides match TRBD1. The V segment lost 1 base and the J segment 3 bases; nucleotides outside the gene matches: 5. In germline, CDR1 is SGHTA, CDR2 FQGNSA. CDR3 length: 16 residues.

In this sample, this clone turned up a few times. The rearrangement uses TRBV6-2 or TRBV6-3 and TRBJ1-5, with D tentatively TRBD1 (5 bases). Germline V gene lookup returns CDR1 MNHEY and CDR2 SVGEGT. V lost 4 bases and J lost 6, with 16 bases in between. CDR3 length: 15 residues. The CDR3 is CASSFGKGVRQPQHF. CDR3 DNA: TGTGCCAGCAGTTTTGGAAAAGGGGTTCGTCAGCCCCAGCATTTT.

There are a few counts of this clone. The chain recombines TRBV9 with TRBJ2-3; TRBD2 is a possible D gene (6 bases). V was pared by 7 bases and J by 1 base, with 13 bases between. There are 14 residues in the CDR3. Germline V lookup: CDR1 SGDLS, CDR2 YYNGEE. CDR3 coding DNA: TGTGCCAGCTCTAGACGGAGGGGCACAGATACGCAGTATTTT. Amino acid sequence: CASSRRRGTDTQYF.

The chain recombines TRBV4-2 with TRBJ2-3; 8 nucleotides agree with TRBD2. This CDR3 is built from 22 residues. Germline loops: CDR1 LGHNA, CDR2 YNFKEQ. V trimming: 1 base; J trimming: 1 base; junction bases outside the gene matches: 22. CDR3 protein: CASSQVFQFVLGSGMRTDTQYF. Written as DNA, the CDR3 is TGTGCCAGCAGCCAAGTCTTCCAGTTCGTGTTGGGTAGCGGGATGCGCACAGATACGCAGTATTTT.

The CDR3 DNA reads as TGTGCCAGCAGCGTAGGTCCACTGTACAATGAGCAGTTCTTC. Encoded protein: CASSVGPLYNEQFF. This chain links TRBV9 with TRBJ2-1; no firm D call. The CDR3 is 14 residues long. Germline V gene lookup returns CDR1 SGDLS and CDR2 YYNGEE. Trimming cost V 0 bases and J 4 bases, with 8 bases left between them.

This clone occurred a few times. The J gene is TRBJ2-3, the V gene TRBV5-5, with no clear D. Germline V gene sequence: CDR1 SGHKS, CDR2 YYEKEE (reference sequence). V shed 4 bases and J shed 6 bases, with 9 bases lying between them. The length of the CDR3 is 12 residues. CDR3: CASSPFSDTQYF. The CDR3 coding sequence is TGTGCCAGCAGCCCCTTTTCGGATACGCAGTATTTT.

This clone showed up just a few times. The V call is TRBV5-1, the J call TRBJ2-1; 8 bases align to TRBD1. Looked up from germline, CDR1 is SGHRS and CDR2 is YFSETQ. CDR3 length: 12 residues. With V trimmed by 4 bases and J by 8 bases, 2 bases remained unmatched. CDR3 sequence (DNA): TGCGCCAGCAGCGAACAGGGGGATGAGCAGTTCTTC. This translates into CASSEQGDEQFF. Variable domain in full (rest from reference TRBV5-1 and TRBJ2-1): KAGVTQTPRYLIKTRGQQVTLSCSPISGHRSVSWYQQTPGQGLQFLFEYFSETQRNKGNFPGRFSGRQFSNSRSEMNVSTLELGDSALYLCASSEQGDEQFFGPGTRLTVL.

This clone was recorded a few times. The chain links TRBV5-6 to TRBJ2-7; no firm D call. The CDR3 consists of 14 residues. The germline gives CDR1 SGHDT, CDR2 YYEEEE. The V gene lost 6 bases and the J gene lost 2 bases, with 15 bases spanning the gap. The CDR3 here is CASTANWLTYEQYF. The DNA for the CDR3 is TGTGCCAGCACCGCGAACTGGCTAACCTACGAGCAGTACTTC.

This clone has a single count. J is TRBJ1-2 and V is TRBV5-1, with TRBD1 as a possible D gene (6 bases). Germline loops: CDR1 SGHRS, CDR2 YFSETQ. This CDR3 contains 16 residues. V dropped 0 bases and J dropped 0 bases, with 12 bases sitting between them. Here the CDR3 reads CASSLVGGLANYGYTF. CDR3 coding DNA: TGCGCCAGCAGCTTGGTAGGGGGATTAGCTAACTATGGCTACACCTTC.

This sequence joins TRBV2 and TRBJ1-2, with 8 bases fitting TRBD1. Germline CDR1 and CDR2: SNHLY and FYNNEI. This CDR3 has 15 amino acids. Unmatched junction bases numbered 8, after V lost 3 bases and J lost 5 bases. The CDR3 loop is CASSDNRGIPYGYTF. DNA of the CDR3: TGTGCCAGCAGTGATAACAGGGGGATTCCGTATGGCTACACCTTC.

The chain joins TRBV6-6 to TRBJ1-3; possibly TRBD1 for D (6 bases). Germline values: CDR1 MNHNY, CDR2 SVGAGI (reference sequence). The CDR3 length is 14 residues. Trimming removed 5 bases at V and 3 bases at J, with 11 bases between. In DNA form, the CDR3 reads TGTGCCAGCAGTCGACAGGCCCATGGAAACACCATATATTTT. Its translation: CASSRQAHGNTIYF.

This chain connects TRBV9 to TRBJ1-5; D remains unclear. CDR1 is SGDLS, CDR2 YYNGEE, per germline. The V and J ends lost 0 bases and 3 bases respectively, with 16 bases between them. The CDR3 extends over 17 amino acids. Here the CDR3 DNA reads TGTGCCAGCAGCGTAGCTACCGGCAGGCTAGTCAATCAGCCCCAGCATTTT. Its protein product is CASSVATGRLVNQPQHF.

In this sample, this clone turned up a few times. CDR3 in DNA: TGTGCCAGCACCAGACAGGGTGAAGCTTTCTTT. It is translated as CASTRQGEAFF. The chain combines TRBV5-6 with TRBJ1-1; 7 bases are a match to TRBD1. This CDR3 region has 11 residues. V lost 6 bases and J lost 7; bases outside the gene matches: 3. Germline V gene lookup returns CDR1 SGHDT and CDR2 YYEEEE. The variable domain in full, with the rest retrieved from reference TRBV5-6 and TRBJ1-1, is DAGVTQSPTHLIKTRGQQVTLRCSPKSGHDTVSWYQQALGQGPQFIFQYYEEEERQRGNFPDRFSGHQFPNYSSELNVNALLLGDSALYLCASTRQGEAFFGQGTRLTVV.

The rearrangement uses TRBV7-9 and TRBJ2-3; the D gene is possibly TRBD2 (5 bases). Trimming removed 6 bases at V and 2 bases at J, with 18 bases between. The CDR3 loop spans 16 amino acids. Germline loops: CDR1 SEHNR, CDR2 FQNEAQ (reference sequence). CDR3 sequence reads: CASSPGQSGTTDTQYF. Written as DNA, the CDR3 is TGTGCCAGCAGTCCTGGGCAGAGCGGTACCACAGATACGCAGTATTTT.